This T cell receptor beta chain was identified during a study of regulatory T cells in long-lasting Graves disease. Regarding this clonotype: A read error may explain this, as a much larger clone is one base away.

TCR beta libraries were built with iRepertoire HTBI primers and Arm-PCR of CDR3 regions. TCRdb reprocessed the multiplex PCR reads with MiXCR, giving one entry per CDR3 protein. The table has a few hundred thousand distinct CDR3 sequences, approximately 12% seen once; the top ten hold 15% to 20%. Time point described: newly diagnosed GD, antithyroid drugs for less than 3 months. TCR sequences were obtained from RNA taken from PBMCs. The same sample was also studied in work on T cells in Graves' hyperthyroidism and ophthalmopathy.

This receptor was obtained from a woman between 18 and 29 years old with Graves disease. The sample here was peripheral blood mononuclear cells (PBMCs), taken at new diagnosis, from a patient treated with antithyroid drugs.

CDR3 sequence reads: CSASRNNEQLF. CDR3 coding DNA: TGCAGTGCTAGTAGGAACAATGAGCAGCTCTTC. The J gene is TRBJ2-1, the V gene TRBV20-1; D remains unclear. This CDR3 region has 11 residues. The germline V gene encodes CDR1 DFQATT and CDR2 SNEGSKA (reference sequence).